The rows below give T cell receptor beta chains drawn from one sample of a study of cytomegalovirus exposure and HLA in healthy donors. Data came from immunoSEQ multiplex PCR; TCRdb stores just in-frame clones and leaves some out. This table has over 150,000 clones, roughly 80% appearing once. Sequencing used PBMCs. The receptors come from a boy aged 2 to 9 in good health and CMV-seronegative. Each CDR3 is given with its conserved first and last residue. D genes are given only for firm matches. The size entry is marked missing in some rows and otherwise reads once, few, many or a size class.

J	D	size	V	DNA	CDR3
TRBJ2-3	TRBD2	NA	TRBV2	TGTGCCAGGCGGACTAGCGGCACAGATACGCAGTATTTT	CARRTSGTDTQYF
TRBJ2-7	TRBD2	NA	TRBV6-5	TGTGCCAGCAGTTCCGGACTAGCGGGAAGCGAGCAGTACTTC	CASSSGLAGSEQYF
TRBJ2-7	TRBD2	NA	TRBV10-3	TGTGCCATCAGTGGGACTAGCGAGTCCTACGAGCAGTACTTC	CAISGTSESYEQYF
TRBJ2-5	TRBD2	NA	TRBV19	TGTGCCAGTAGTATAGTTTCCAGCGGGAGTATGTGGGGAAGAGAGACCCAGTACTTC	CASSIVSSGSMWGRETQYF
TRBJ2-1	NA	NA	TRBV5-4	TGTGCCAGCAGCTTGGCGGAGAAGCAATTGTTGGAGCAGTTCTTC	CASSLAEKQLLEQFF
TRBJ2-2	TRBD1	NA	TRBV5-1	TGCGCCAGCAGCCCTAGTGGGGGGGGACAGGGTGGAGGAGAGACCGGGGAGCTGTTTTTT	CASSPSGGGQGGGETGELFF
TRBJ2-3	NA	NA	TRBV2	TGTGCCAGCAGCGTGGACAGATCTAGCACAGATACGCAGTATTTT	CASSVDRSSTDTQYF
TRBJ1-3	TRBD1	NA	TRBV6-1	TGTGCCAGCAGCAGGACAGGGGGAAACACCATATATTTT	CASSRTGGNTIYF
TRBJ1-4	NA	NA	TRBV10-2	TGCGCCAGCAGTGAGGAGGGGAGGCTGTTTTTT	CASSEEGRLFF
TRBJ1-4	NA	NA	TRBV29-1	TGCAGCGTTGATGGGGGAAAGGGGGTGGAAAAACTGTTTTTT	CSVDGGKGVEKLFF
TRBJ2-7	TRBD1	NA	TRBV5-1	TGCGCCAGCAGCTTCGGGACAGGCCGCTACGAGCAGTACTTC	CASSFGTGRYEQYF
TRBJ1-2	NA	NA	TRBV29-1	TGCAGCGTTGAAGCCCCGGAGAACTATGGCTACACCTTC	CSVEAPENYGYTF
TRBJ2-7	TRBD2	NA	TRBV29-1	TGCAGCGTTGAGGGGACTAGCGGGAGTCATGAAGTCAACGAGCAGTACTTC	CSVEGTSGSHEVNEQYF
TRBJ2-3	TRBD2	NA	TRBV5-1	TGCGCCAGCAGCTTATCGACGGGACTAGCGGGAGGAACAGATACGCAGTATTTT	CASSLSTGLAGGTDTQYF
TRBJ2-1	NA	few	TRBV29-1	TGCAGCGTTGAAGGGGACATCAGCTCCTACAATGAGCAGTTCTTC	CSVEGDISSYNEQFF
TRBJ1-1	NA	once	TRBV18	TGTGCCAGCTCACCCAGGACACCGAACACTGAAGCTTTCTTT	CASSPRTPNTEAFF
TRBJ2-2	TRBD1	NA	TRBV5-1	TGCGCCAGCAGCTTTCCATCCGGGACAGGGTTAGCCGGGGAGCTGTTTTTT	CASSFPSGTGLAGELFF
TRBJ2-3	TRBD2	NA	TRBV6-6	TGTGCCAGCAGTTACCGAGTGTCGGGGGGGGCAGATACGCAGTATTTT	CASSYRVSGGADTQYF
TRBJ2-2	NA	NA	TRBV2	TGTGCCAGCGAGACAGGAGTAGTCACCGGGGAGCTGTTTTTT	CASETGVVTGELFF
TRBJ2-1	TRBD2	NA	TRBV5-6	TGTGCCAGCAGCTTCCCGGGGGGCTCCTACAATGAGCAGTTCTTC	CASSFPGGSYNEQFF
TRBJ2-1	TRBD2	NA	TRBV19	TGTGCCAGTAGTGCTAGCGGGCGTCGCTCCTACAATGAGCAGTTCTTC	CASSASGRRSYNEQFF
TRBJ1-5	NA	NA	TRBV10-3	TGTGCCATCAGTGACAGGGGTATTGTTCAGCCCCAGCATTTT	CAISDRGIVQPQHF
TRBJ1-2	TRBD1	NA	TRBV27	TGTGCCAGCAGAAGACAGGGGTACTATGGCTACACCTTC	CASRRQGYYGYTF